A selection of T cell receptor beta chains follows, all from one sample in a study of blood T cell repertoires in COVID-19. The data were produced by immunoSEQ multiplex PCR, yet TCRdb's version contains in-frame clones alone and is incomplete. The repertoire holds 200,000 to 250,000 clones, with roughly nine tenths as singletons. Sequencing was performed on PBMCs or T cells enriched from blood (not recorded which). The receptors here all came from a woman between 18 and 30 years old in a cohort exposed to, infected with or recovered from COVID-19 (not recorded which). The CDR3 runs from the conserved cysteine through the conserved F or W. D genes are given only for firm matches. Rows give clone size only sometimes, using once, few, many, or a class for an expanded clone.

clone size	D gene	J gene	V gene	CDR3 protein	CDR3 DNA
.	.	TRBJ1-2	TRBV24-1	CATSDLDFYGYTF	TGTGCCACCAGTGATTTAGACTTCTATGGCTACACCTTC
.	.	TRBJ1-1	TRBV2	CASSEGALRGAFF	TGTGCCAGCAGTGAAGGTGCCTTAAGGGGAGCTTTCTTT
.	.	TRBJ2-1	TRBV9	CASSVYVETNEQFF	TGTGCCAGCAGCGTTTACGTGGAGACCAATGAGCAGTTCTTC
.	.	TRBJ1-4	TRBV3-1/TRBV3-2	CASSQRVSNEKLFF	TGTGCCAGCAGCCAGAGGGTTTCTAATGAAAAACTGTTTTTT
.	.	TRBJ2-7	TRBV9	CASSVGSESYEQYF	TGTGCCAGCAGCGTAGGATCTGAGTCCTACGAGCAGTACTTC
once	TRBD1	TRBJ1-4	TRBV6-1	CASSEGQATNEKLFF	TGTGCCAGCAGTGAGGGACAGGCAACTAATGAAAAACTGTTTTTT
few	TRBD2	TRBJ2-1	TRBV5-4	CASSLGGTSGLEQFF	TGTGCCAGCAGCTTAGGCGGGACTAGCGGATTGGAGCAGTTCTTC
once	.	TRBJ2-7	TRBV7-9	CASSLAGGETLYEQYF	TGTGCCAGCAGCTTAGCAGGGGGGGAGACTCTCTACGAGCAGTACTTC
.	.	TRBJ2-4	TRBV10-3	CAIREGGGLAKNIQYF	TGTGCCATCAGGGAGGGCGGGGGCCTAGCCAAAAACATTCAGTACTTC
.	TRBD1	TRBJ2-2	TRBV10-1	CASSRTGVDTGELFF	TGCGCCAGCAGCCGGACAGGGGTGGACACCGGGGAGCTGTTTTTT
.	TRBD2	TRBJ2-5	TRBV9	CASSVSSGRASETQYF	TGTGCCAGCAGCGTATCTAGCGGGAGGGCCTCAGAGACCCAGTACTTC
.	TRBD1	TRBJ1-6	TRBV7-8	CASSLGGDRGPNSPLHF	TGTGCCAGCAGCTTAGGGGGGGACAGGGGGCCTAATTCACCCCTCCACTTT
.	TRBD1	TRBJ1-4	TRBV3-1/TRBV3-2	CASSQRTGGANEKLFF	TGTGCCAGCAGCCAACGGACAGGGGGCGCGAATGAAAAACTGTTTTTT
.	.	TRBJ2-7	TRBV7-9	CASKPNESHSSYEQYF	TGTGCCAGCAAACCCAACGAGAGTCACAGTTCCTACGAGCAGTACTTC
.	.	TRBJ1-1	TRBV7-6	CASSLGPGENTEAFF	TGTGCCAGCAGCCTAGGACCGGGGGAGAACACTGAAGCTTTCTTT
.	TRBD1	TRBJ2-7	TRBV6-5	CASSYRRTGGYDEQYF	TGTGCCAGCAGTTACCGACGGACAGGTGGCTACGACGAGCAGTACTTC
.	.	TRBJ1-1	TRBV5-1	CASCIDGVNTEAFF	TGCGCCAGCTGTATCGACGGGGTGAACACTGAAGCTTTCTTT
few	TRBD2	TRBJ2-1	TRBV7-3	CASSLASGEHNEQFF	TGTGCCAGCAGCTTAGCTAGCGGGGAACACAATGAGCAGTTCTTC
.	TRBD1	TRBJ2-2	TRBV6-4	CASSVMGQENTGELFF	TGTGCCAGCAGTGTAATGGGACAGGAAAACACCGGGGAGCTGTTTTTT
.	.	TRBJ1-5	TRBV7-8	CASSAPRTGNQPQHF	TGTGCCAGCAGCGCACCCCGGACAGGCAATCAGCCCCAGCATTTT
.	.	TRBJ2-5	TRBV10-1	CASSDGGGRGTQYF	TGCGCCAGCAGTGACGGTGGGGGCCGTGGGACCCAGTACTTC
.	.	TRBJ1-1	TRBV10-1	CASSSSSGEAFF	TGCGCCAGCAGCTCATCCTCGGGTGAAGCTTTCTTT
.	.	TRBJ2-1	TRBV19	CASSIYSLTTYNEQFF	TGTGCCAGTAGTATATATAGTCTTACGACCTACAATGAGCAGTTCTTC
.	.	TRBJ1-3	TRBV4-1	CASSHEGSGNTIYF	TGCGCCAGCAGCCACGAGGGCTCTGGAAACACCATATATTTT
.	.	TRBJ1-5	TRBV19	CASSIYGASNQPQHF	TGTGCCAGTAGTATCTATGGGGCGAGCAATCAGCCCCAGCATTTT
.	.	TRBJ1-2	TRBV12-3/TRBV12-4	CASSFGENYGYTF	TGTGCCAGCAGTTTCGGGGAAAACTATGGCTACACCTTC
.	.	TRBJ2-7	TRBV5-6	CASTPQGSYEQYF	TGTGCCAGCACGCCGCAGGGCTCCTACGAGCAGTACTTC
.	.	TRBJ1-2	TRBV18	CASSPQSEGYGYTF	TGTGCCAGCTCACCACAATCGGAGGGCTATGGCTACACCTTC
.	.	TRBJ1-2	TRBV5-1	CASSSGTPNYGYTF	TGCGCCAGCAGCTCCGGGACTCCGAACTATGGCTACACCTTC
.	.	TRBJ1-5	TRBV19	CASTSVNNQPQHF	TGTGCCAGTACCTCAGTAAACAATCAGCCCCAGCATTTT
once	TRBD2	TRBJ2-7	TRBV3-1/TRBV3-2	CASSQEGMGLAYEQYF	TGTGCCAGCAGCCAAGAGGGAATGGGACTAGCCTACGAGCAGTACTTC
.	TRBD1	TRBJ2-7	TRBV6-5	CASTSQGEILYEQYF	TGTGCCAGCACCTCGCAGGGGGAGATTCTCTACGAGCAGTACTTC
few	TRBD2	TRBJ2-1	TRBV7-6	CASRSTSGGAEVEQFF	TGTGCCAGCAGATCGACTAGCGGGGGGGCTGAGGTTGAGCAGTTCTTC
.	.	TRBJ1-2	TRBV11-3	CASSHDMSGYTF	TGTGCCAGCAGCCATGACATGTCTGGCTACACCTTC
.	TRBD1	TRBJ2-4	TRBV27	CASSLNPHRQGAENIQYF	TGTGCCAGCAGTTTAAATCCCCACCGACAGGGGGCGGAAAACATTCAGTACTTC
.	TRBD1	TRBJ1-5	TRBV7-9	CASSPTLPNRGGQPQHF	TGTGCCAGCAGCCCTACTCTACCTAACAGGGGCGGGCAGCCCCAGCATTTT
.	.	TRBJ1-6	TRBV7-9	CAAQDMDNSPLHF	TGTGCCGCACAAGACATGGATAATTCACCCCTCCACTTT
once	.	TRBJ1-1	TRBV7-9	CASSHTGGIFTEAFF	TGTGCCAGCAGCCATACGGGGGGGATCTTCACTGAAGCTTTCTTT
.	TRBD1	TRBJ2-7	TRBV27	CASSLGTGIGEQYF	TGTGCCAGCAGTTTAGGGACAGGGATCGGGGAGCAGTACTTC
.	TRBD2	TRBJ2-1	TRBV7-9	CASSSFSGLAGVNEQFF	TGTGCCAGCAGCTCATTTTCGGGACTAGCGGGAGTAAATGAGCAGTTCTTC
.	TRBD2	TRBJ2-3	TRBV18	CASFRLAGGSTDTQYF	TGTGCCAGCTTCAGACTAGCGGGAGGATCCACAGATACGCAGTATTTT
.	TRBD1	TRBJ1-4	TRBV7-9	CASTFDRDRGEKLFF	TGTGCCAGCACCTTCGACCGGGACAGGGGTGAAAAACTGTTTTTT
.	.	TRBJ1-6	TRBV2	CASSETGHPNSPLHF	TGTGCCAGCAGTGAAACGGGACACCCAAATTCACCCCTCCACTTT
.	.	TRBJ1-1	TRBV18	CASSPEPSATGAFF	TGTGCCAGCTCACCAGAGCCCTCTGCGACAGGAGCTTTCTTT
once	.	TRBJ2-7	TRBV4-1	CASSQDGSFAGQYEQYF	TGCGCCAGCAGCCAAGACGGTTCCTTCGCGGGCCAATACGAGCAGTACTTC
once	.	TRBJ1-5	TRBV7-8	CASSLRRGDSNQPQHF	TGTGCCAGCAGCTTAAGGAGGGGCGATAGCAATCAGCCCCAGCATTTT
.	TRBD1	TRBJ1-3	TRBV7-9	CASSNLGTASGNTIYF	TGTGCCAGCAGCAACCTAGGGACAGCTTCTGGAAACACCATATATTTT
few	TRBD1	TRBJ2-5	TRBV6-5	CASSRQGTRETQYF	TGTGCCAGCAGTAGACAGGGAACGAGAGAGACCCAGTACTTC
.	.	TRBJ1-5	TRBV4-2	CASSQRYGNQPQHF	TGTGCCAGCAGCCAACGGTATGGCAATCAGCCCCAGCATTTT
.	TRBD1	TRBJ2-3	TRBV19	CASSPTGGDTQYF	TGTGCCAGTAGCCCGACAGGGGGAGATACGCAGTATTTT
few	.	TRBJ2-1	TRBV7-2	CASSLAGSAGGTEQFF	TGTGCCAGCAGCTTAGCCGGGTCGGCTGGGGGCACTGAGCAGTTCTTC
.	.	TRBJ1-1	TRBV6-1	CASSDLWTDMNTEAFF	TGTGCCAGCAGTGACCTTTGGACAGACATGAACACTGAAGCTTTCTTT
.	.	TRBJ1-2	TRBV19	CASSASGTHDAFGYGYTF	TGTGCCAGTAGTGCCAGCGGGACACACGACGCATTCGGCTATGGCTACACCTTC
.	.	TRBJ1-5	TRBV5-1	CASSPEAGGQPQHF	TGCGCCAGCAGCCCCGAGGCCGGCGGTCAGCCCCAGCATTTT
.	TRBD1	TRBJ1-5	TRBV19	CASFIRDRVVFNRPQHF	TGTGCCAGTTTCATCCGGGACAGGGTGGTCTTTAATCGGCCCCAGCATTTT
.	.	TRBJ1-5	TRBV9	CASSVEGKADQPQHF	TGTGCCAGCAGCGTAGAGGGGAAGGCGGATCAGCCCCAGCATTTT
.	TRBD2	TRBJ2-7	TRBV7-9	CASSLVREDYEQYF	TGTGCCAGCAGCTTAGTGCGGGAGGACTACGAGCAGTACTTC
few	.	TRBJ2-2	TRBV11-2	CASSLDLRSGELFF	TGTGCCAGCAGCTTAGATCTGAGGTCCGGGGAGCTGTTTTTT
once	TRBD2	TRBJ2-3	TRBV24-1	CATSDRGLAGYEADTQYF	TGTGCCACCAGTGACCGGGGACTAGCGGGCTACGAGGCAGATACGCAGTATTTT
.	.	TRBJ1-2	TRBV18	CASSIRDYYGYTF	TGTGCCAGCTCAATCCGGGACTACTATGGCTACACCTTC